What follows are 19 T cell receptor beta chains derived from one specimen sequenced in a study of T cells in Graves' hyperthyroidism and ophthalmopathy. RNA transcripts gave rise to amplified TCR beta CDR3 regions. The HTBI primer set was used in a first-round RT-PCR of the TCR CDR3. TCRdb re-called the multiplex PCR reads with MiXCR, one entry per CDR3 protein. Among about 640,000 distinct CDR3 sequences listed, about a fifth were seen once. Sequenced sample: blood. Every receptor here comes from a man aged 25-45 years with Graves' ophthalmopathy.

This clonotype was seen at least ten times. J is TRBJ1-2 and V is TRBV28, with D possibly being TRBD1 (5 bases). Germline V gives CDR1 MDHEN, CDR2 SYDVKM. The CDR3 runs to 13 residues. V was clipped by 5 bases and J by 7 bases, with 14 bases between them. The CDR3 is CASSLPGGGGYTF. The DNA for the CDR3 is TGTGCCAGCAGTCTACCGGGGGGAGGTGGCTACACCTTC.

The chain couples TRBV20-1 to TRBJ1-5, with TRBD1 as a possible D gene (5 bases). V lost 3 bases to trimming and J lost 0 bases, with 15 bases between them. The germline V gene has CDR1 DFQATT and CDR2 SNEGSKA (reference sequence). This CDR3 region has 16 residues. Here the CDR3 reads CSARLRGAGSNQPQHF. The CDR3 nucleotides read TGCAGTGCTAGGTTGAGAGGGGCGGGTAGCAATCAGCCCCAGCATTTT.

This clonotype has more than one count but fewer than ten. This chain joins TRBV6-9 and TRBJ2-7; possibly TRBD1 for D (5 bases). Trimming pared 4 bases from V and 5 bases from J, leaving 9 bases between. This CDR3 has 12 residues. Germline V gene sequence: CDR1 MNHGY, CDR2 SVAAGI. This CDR3 reads CASSSRVHEQYF. Here the CDR3 DNA reads TGTGCCAGCAGTTCCAGGGTGCACGAGCAGTACTTC.

This clonotype was seen repeatedly, ten times or more. The chain uses TRBV20-1 and TRBJ1-1; D remains ambiguous. The germline gives CDR1 DFQATT, CDR2 SNEGSKA (reference sequence). The CDR3 extends over 12 amino acids. With 5 bases removed from V and 5 bases from J, the gap between germline ends came to 12 bases. CDR3 sequence reads: CSAATLQTEAFF. In DNA form, the CDR3 reads TGCAGTGCTGCAACGTTACAGACTGAAGCTTTCTTT.

This chain connects TRBV4-2 to TRBJ2-1, with TRBD1 matching 9 bases. Germline V gives CDR1 LGHNA, CDR2 YNFKEQ. The V gene end was trimmed by 1 base and the J gene end by 8 bases; junction bases not matched to a gene: 6. The CDR3 length is 15 residues. CDR3 bases: TGTGCCAGCAGCCAAGGGACAGGGGTGGTGGATGAGCAGTTCTTC. This encodes CASSQGTGVVDEQFF.

In its sample, this clonotype was seen a few times. This chain uses TRBV5-1 with TRBJ1-1; no reliable D call. Looked up from germline, CDR1 is SGHRS and CDR2 is YFSETQ. V lost 0 bases to trimming and J lost 2 bases, with 11 bases between them. The CDR3 totals 15 residues. This chain's CDR3 is CASSLDGARNTEAFF. The CDR3 DNA reads as TGCGCCAGCAGCTTGGACGGTGCTCGAAACACTGAAGCTTTCTTT.

Only a few counts were recorded for this clonotype. This chain joins TRBV30 and TRBJ2-7, with 8 bases fitting TRBD1. Germline trimming cut 4 bases from V and 6 bases from J; bases unmatched to any gene: 5. Germline CDR1 reads GTSNPN; CDR2 reads SVGIG (reference sequence). The CDR3 is 12 amino acids. The CDR3 coding sequence is TGTGCCTGGACCGGACAGGGTTCCGAGCAGTACTTC. This translates into CAWTGQGSEQYF.

This clonotype was seen more than once but under ten times. The rearrangement joins TRBV7-2 to TRBJ2-7; the match to TRBD1 covers 10 bases. Germline values: CDR1 SGHTA, CDR2 FQGNSA. J was trimmed by 5 bases and V by 3 bases; bases with no gene match: 7. CDR3 length: 15 amino acids. The CDR3 here is CASSLPGTGVNEQYF. Here the CDR3 DNA reads TGTGCCAGCAGCTTGCCCGGGACAGGGGTTAACGAGCAGTACTTC. Full variable domain (remainder filled in from reference TRBV7-2 and TRBJ2-7): GAGVSQSPSNKVTEKGKDVELRCDPISGHTALYWYRQSLGQGLEFLIYFQGNSAPDKSGLPSDRFSAERTGGSVSTLTIQRTQQEDSAVYLCASSLPGTGVNEQYFGPGTRLTVT.

This clonotype has only a few counts. The chain has TRBV6-2 or TRBV6-3 and TRBJ2-7, with a possible D match to TRBD1 (6 bases). Trimming stripped 7 bases from V and 2 bases from J, with 15 bases between. Per germline, CDR1 MNHEY and CDR2 SVGEGT. CDR3 length: 14 residues. CDR3 sequence reads: CASNRRTAPYEQYF. CDR3 bases: TGTGCCAGCAACCGACGGACAGCCCCCTACGAGCAGTACTTC.

The table lists this clonotype with many counts. This chain joins TRBV11-1 and TRBJ2-2, with 11 bases identical to TRBD2. In germline, CDR1 is SGHAT, CDR2 FQDESV (reference sequence). The CDR3 has 15 amino acids. The ends lost 5 bases at V and 7 bases at J; junction bases unmatched: 6. CDR3 protein: CASSQLAGAVGELFF. Written as DNA, the CDR3 is TGTGCCAGCAGCCAACTAGCGGGAGCGGTCGGGGAGCTGTTTTTT.

This clonotype has more than one count but fewer than ten. Here the CDR3 DNA reads TGTGCCAGCAGCCGGGTCCTAGAAGCTTTCTTT. It encodes CASSRVLEAFF. The rearrangement uses TRBV7-2 and TRBJ1-1; D unclear. The germline V gene encodes CDR1 SGHTA and CDR2 FQGNSA. Trimming took off 5 bases at V and 8 bases at J, with 9 bases between the two ends. The CDR3 has 11 residues.

A note on this clonotype: A much larger clone lies a single base off, so this may be a read error. The chain is built from TRBV12-3 or TRBV12-4 and TRBJ2-2, with 9 bases lining up with TRBD2. CDR3 length: 17 residues. CDR3 sequence (DNA): TGTGCCAGCAGTTTTAGTAGACTAGCGGTTAACACCGGGGGGCTGTTTTTT. Amino acids: CASSFSRLAVNTGGLFF.

This clonotype was counted ten times or more. The genes are TRBV12-3 or TRBV12-4 and TRBJ2-1; TRBD1 is a possible D gene (7 bases). The CDR3 covers 15 residues. V was shortened by 0 bases and J by 4 bases, with 10 bases between the two germline ends. The CDR3 here is CASSLAGGQYNEQFF. CDR3 in DNA: TGTGCCAGCAGTTTAGCGGGGGGACAGTACAATGAGCAGTTCTTC.

This chain joins TRBV28 and TRBJ2-7; 11 bases align to TRBD2. Trimming at V came to 11 bases and at J to 2 bases, leaving 5 bases not matched to a gene. CDR1 MDHEN and CDR2 SYDVKM come from the germline V gene. The CDR3 has 13 amino acids. CDR3 sequence reads: CAATSGAPYEQYF. DNA of the CDR3: TGTGCCGCGACTAGCGGGGCCCCCTACGAGCAGTACTTC.

J is TRBJ2-6 and V is TRBV6-6; no firm D call. The CDR3 runs 15 residues. V was clipped by 2 bases and J by 2 bases, with 7 bases between them. The germline CDR1 and CDR2 sequences are MNHNY and SVGAGI (reference sequence). Here the CDR3 reads CASSYDGTGANVLTF. DNA of the CDR3: TGTGCCAGCAGTTACGACGGAACTGGGGCCAACGTCCTGACTTTC.

J is TRBJ2-5 and V is TRBV5-5; no clear D. The V gene's germline CDR1 is SGHKS and CDR2 YYEKEE (reference sequence). This CDR3 has 15 residues. Trimming stripped 4 bases from V and 5 bases from J, with 18 bases between. The chain's CDR3 is CASSPRRHTFETQYF. CDR3 in DNA: TGTGCCAGCAGCCCCCGCCGGCATACCTTCGAGACCCAGTACTTC.

This clonotype has a handful of counts. At one boundary the junction diverges from the germline segment, which might be a read error. The rearrangement joins TRBV6-2 or TRBV6-3 to TRBJ2-1, with D tentatively TRBD1 or TRBD2 (6 bases each). This CDR3 contains 15 residues. Per germline, CDR1 MNHEY and CDR2 SVGEGT. CDR3 DNA: TGCGCCAGCAGCTTCGGGGGCTGGACCTACAATGAGCAGTTCTTC. Protein: CASSFGGWTYNEQFF.

The chain recombines TRBV6-2 or TRBV6-3 with TRBJ1-5; 7 bases match TRBD1. Germline CDR1 is MNHEY and CDR2 is SVGEGT. The CDR3 is made up of 13 amino acids. V lost 6 bases, J lost 6 bases, and 5 bases stayed unmatched. CDR3 DNA: TGTGCCAGCAGGACAGGGACGGGTCAGCCCCAGCATTTT. This encodes CASRTGTGQPQHF.

This chain connects TRBV19 to TRBJ1-1; 9 bases agree with TRBD1. Per the germline V gene, CDR1 is LNHDA and CDR2 is SQIVND (reference sequence). The CDR3 has 15 residues. J was trimmed by 4 bases and V by 5 bases; bases with no gene match: 8. CDR3 coding DNA: TGTGCCAGTAGTTCGGTGACAGGGGGAAGCACTGAAGCTTTCTTT. As protein: CASSSVTGGSTEAFF.